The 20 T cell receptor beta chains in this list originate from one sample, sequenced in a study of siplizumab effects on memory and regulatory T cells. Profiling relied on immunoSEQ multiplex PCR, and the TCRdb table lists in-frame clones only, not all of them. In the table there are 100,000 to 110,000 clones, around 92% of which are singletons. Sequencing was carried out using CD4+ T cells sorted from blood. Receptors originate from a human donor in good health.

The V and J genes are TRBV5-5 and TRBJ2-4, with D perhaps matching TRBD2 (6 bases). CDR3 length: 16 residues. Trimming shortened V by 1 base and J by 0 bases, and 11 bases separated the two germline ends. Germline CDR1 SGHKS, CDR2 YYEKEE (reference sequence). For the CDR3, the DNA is TGTGCCAGCAGCTTGTTGGCGGGGATAGCCAAAAACATTCAGTACTTC. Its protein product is CASSLLAGIAKNIQYF.

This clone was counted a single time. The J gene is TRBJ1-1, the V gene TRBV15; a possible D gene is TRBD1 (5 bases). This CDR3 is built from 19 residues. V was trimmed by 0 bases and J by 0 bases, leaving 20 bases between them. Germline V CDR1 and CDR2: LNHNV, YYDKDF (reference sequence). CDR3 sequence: CATSRDSLEGLGLNTEAFF. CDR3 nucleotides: TGTGCCACCAGCAGAGATTCGTTGGAGGGGTTAGGGTTGAACACTGAAGCTTTCTTT.

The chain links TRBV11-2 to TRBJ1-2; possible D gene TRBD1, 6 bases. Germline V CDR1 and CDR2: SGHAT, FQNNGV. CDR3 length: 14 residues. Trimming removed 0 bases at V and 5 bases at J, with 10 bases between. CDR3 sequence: CASSLEQGGYGYTF. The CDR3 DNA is TGTGCCAGCAGCTTAGAACAGGGAGGGTATGGCTACACCTTC.

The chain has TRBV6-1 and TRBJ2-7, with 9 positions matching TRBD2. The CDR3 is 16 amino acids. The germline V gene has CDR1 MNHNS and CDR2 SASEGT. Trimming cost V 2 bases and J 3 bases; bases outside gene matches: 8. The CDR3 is CASSEIAGGPFYEQYF. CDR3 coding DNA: TGTGCCAGCAGTGAAATTGCGGGGGGGCCATTCTACGAGCAGTACTTC.

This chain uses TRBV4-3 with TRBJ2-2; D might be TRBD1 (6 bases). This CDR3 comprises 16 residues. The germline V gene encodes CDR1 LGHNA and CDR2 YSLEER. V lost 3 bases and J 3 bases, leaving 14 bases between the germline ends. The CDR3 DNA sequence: TGCGCCAGCAGCCATGGGGTGGCAGGGGACACCGGGGAGCTGTTTTTT. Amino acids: CASSHGVAGDTGELFF.

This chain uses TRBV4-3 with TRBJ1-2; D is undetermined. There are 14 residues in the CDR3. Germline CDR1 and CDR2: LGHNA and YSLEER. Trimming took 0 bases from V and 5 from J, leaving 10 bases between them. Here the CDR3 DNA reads TGCGCCAGCAGCCAAGAAGGGCAGATTTATGGCTACACCTTC. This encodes CASSQEGQIYGYTF.

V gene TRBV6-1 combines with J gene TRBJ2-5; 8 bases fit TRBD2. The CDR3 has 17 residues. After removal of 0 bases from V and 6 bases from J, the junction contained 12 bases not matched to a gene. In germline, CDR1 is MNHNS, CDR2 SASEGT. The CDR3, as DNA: TGTGCCAGCAGTGAAGCGTGGGCCGGGACTAGTTTTCAGACCCAGTACTTC. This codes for CASSEAWAGTSFQTQYF.

The CDR3 DNA is TGTGCCAGCAGCTTTGAGGGCTCAGATACGCAGTATTTT. Its protein is CASSFEGSDTQYF. The V call is TRBV7-9, the J call TRBJ2-3; the D gene is possibly TRBD2 (5 bases). Trimming took off 3 bases at V and 4 bases at J, with 8 bases between the two ends. The CDR3 is 13 residues long. Germline CDR1 SEHNR, CDR2 FQNEAQ (reference sequence).

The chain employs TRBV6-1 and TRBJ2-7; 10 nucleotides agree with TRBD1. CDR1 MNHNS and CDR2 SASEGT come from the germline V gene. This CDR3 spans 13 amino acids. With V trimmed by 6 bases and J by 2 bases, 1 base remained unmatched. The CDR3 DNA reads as TGTGCCAGCAGGGGACAGGGGACCTACGAGCAGTACTTC. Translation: CASRGQGTYEQYF.

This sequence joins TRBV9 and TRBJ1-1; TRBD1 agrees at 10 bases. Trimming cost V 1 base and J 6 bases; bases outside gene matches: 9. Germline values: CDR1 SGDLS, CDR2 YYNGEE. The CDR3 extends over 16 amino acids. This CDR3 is CASSVTPLDRGSEAFF. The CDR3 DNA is TGTGCCAGCAGCGTAACTCCTTTGGACAGGGGGTCTGAAGCTTTCTTT.

In nucleotides, the CDR3 is TGTGCCAGCAGCGCACCGGTGGGACCACAATCCGACATATATTTT. Its translation: CASSAPVGPQSDIYF. The V and J genes are TRBV13 and TRBJ1-3; D is possibly TRBD1 (5 bases). Germline V gene lookup returns CDR1 PRHDT and CDR2 FYEKMQ (reference sequence). The V end lost 5 bases, the J end lost 12 bases, and 23 bases lay between the germline ends. The CDR3 is made up of 15 amino acids.

The CDR3 protein is CASGSGAEVEAFF. The CDR3 DNA is TGTGCTAGTGGGTCCGGGGCCGAAGTAGAAGCTTTCTTT. The chain carries TRBV12-5 and TRBJ1-1; D may be TRBD1 (5 bases). The CDR3 consists of 13 residues. Trimming cost V 6 bases and J 8 bases, with 16 bases left between them. The V gene's germline CDR1 is LGHNT and CDR2 FRNRAP.

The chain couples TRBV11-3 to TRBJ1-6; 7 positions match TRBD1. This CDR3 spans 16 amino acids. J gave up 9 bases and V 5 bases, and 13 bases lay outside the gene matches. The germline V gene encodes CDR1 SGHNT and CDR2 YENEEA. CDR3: CASSRSSGTVSSPLHF. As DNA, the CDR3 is TGTGCCAGCAGCAGGAGCTCTGGGACAGTGAGTTCACCCCTCCACTTT.

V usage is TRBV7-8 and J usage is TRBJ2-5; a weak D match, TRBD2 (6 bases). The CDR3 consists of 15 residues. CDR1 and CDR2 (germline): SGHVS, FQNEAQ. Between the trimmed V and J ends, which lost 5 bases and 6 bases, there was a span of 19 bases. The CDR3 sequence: CASSQRASTRQTQYF. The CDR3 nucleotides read TGTGCCAGCAGCCAGAGGGCCTCGACTAGGCAGACCCAGTACTTC.

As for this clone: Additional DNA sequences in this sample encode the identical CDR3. The CDR3 DNA sequence: TGTGCCAGCAGTTTCAGCAGGGGAGGGACAGATACGCAGTATTTT. Translating gives CASSFSRGGTDTQYF. The chain uses TRBV28 and TRBJ2-3; tentatively, D is TRBD2 (7 bases). The CDR3 consists of 15 residues. Germline V lookup: CDR1 MDHEN, CDR2 SYDVKM. V was trimmed by 3 bases and J by 3 bases, leaving 13 bases between them. Full variable domain (missing parts from reference TRBV28 and TRBJ2-3): DVKVTQSSRYLVKRTGEKVFLECVQDMDHENMFWYRQDPGLGLRLIYFSYDVKMKEKGDIPEGYSVSREKKERFSLILESASTNQTSMYLCASSFSRGGTDTQYFGPGTRLTVL.

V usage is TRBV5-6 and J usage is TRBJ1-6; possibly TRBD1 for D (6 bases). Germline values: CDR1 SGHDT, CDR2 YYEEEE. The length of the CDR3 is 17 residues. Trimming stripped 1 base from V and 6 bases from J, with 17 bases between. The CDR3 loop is CASSLWTRTVRNSPLHF. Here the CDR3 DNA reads TGTGCCAGCAGCTTGTGGACCCGGACAGTTCGTAATTCACCCCTCCACTTT.

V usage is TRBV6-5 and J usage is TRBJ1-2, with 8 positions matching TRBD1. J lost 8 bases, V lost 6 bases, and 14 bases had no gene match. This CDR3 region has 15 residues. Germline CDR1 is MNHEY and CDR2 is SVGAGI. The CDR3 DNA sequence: TGTGCCAGCAGCCCGGTTCCCAGGGGGCTGCGGGGCTACACCTTC. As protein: CASSPVPRGLRGYTF.

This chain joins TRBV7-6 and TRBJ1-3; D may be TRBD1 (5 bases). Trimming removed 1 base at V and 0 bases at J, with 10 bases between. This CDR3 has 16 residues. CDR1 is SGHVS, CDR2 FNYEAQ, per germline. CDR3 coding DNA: TGTGCCAGCAGCTTAGTTCAACAGGTCTCTGGAAACACCATATATTTT. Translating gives CASSLVQQVSGNTIYF.

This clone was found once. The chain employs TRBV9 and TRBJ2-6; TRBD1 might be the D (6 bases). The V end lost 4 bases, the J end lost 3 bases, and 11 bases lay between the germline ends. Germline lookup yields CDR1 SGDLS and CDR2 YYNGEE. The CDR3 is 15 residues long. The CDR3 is CASSPRDIGANVLTF. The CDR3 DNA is TGTGCCAGCAGCCCGAGGGACATTGGGGCCAACGTCCTGACTTTC.

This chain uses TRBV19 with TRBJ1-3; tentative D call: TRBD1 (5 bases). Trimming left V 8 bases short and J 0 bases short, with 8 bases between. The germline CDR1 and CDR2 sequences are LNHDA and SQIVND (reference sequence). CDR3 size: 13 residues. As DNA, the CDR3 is TGTGCCAGTCGACAGAGCTCTGGAAACACCATATATTTT. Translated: CASRQSSGNTIYF.